One and the same sample provided the 10 T cell receptor beta chains below, sequenced in a study of blood T cell repertoires in COVID-19. Clones were sequenced by immunoSEQ multiplex PCR, and TCRdb holds only the in-frame ones, with some missing. Found here are under 40,000 clones, nearly 90% of them singletons; the top ten hold about 1.4%. The sequenced sample consisted of peripheral blood. Every receptor here comes from a man aged 55 to 70 with active COVID-19.

This chain connects TRBV5-1 to TRBJ1-1; D is perhaps TRBD1 (5 bases). This CDR3 spans 14 amino acids. Trimming took off 3 bases at V and 5 bases at J, with 14 bases between the two ends. The V gene's germline CDR1 is SGHRS and CDR2 YFSETQ. DNA for the CDR3: TGCGCCAGCAGCTCCGCCCGGGGGTGGACTGAAGCTTTCTTT. It translates to CASSSARGWTEAFF.

This sequence joins TRBV6-5 and TRBJ1-1; 11 positions agree with TRBD1. Germline CDR1 is MNHEY and CDR2 is SVGAGI. This CDR3 region has 14 residues. Losses at the gene ends were 5 bases for V and 5 bases for J; bases not matched to a gene: 4. The CDR3 region has the DNA TGTGCCAGCAGTACGCGGGACAGGGGGACTGAAGCTTTCTTT. Translated: CASSTRDRGTEAFF.

This clone was counted a single time. This chain uses TRBV6-2 or TRBV6-3 with TRBJ2-3; 8 bases fit TRBD1. Germline CDR1 MNHEY, CDR2 SVGEGT. V dropped 0 bases and J dropped 0; count of bases not matched to a gene: 8. This CDR3 has 18 residues. CDR3 DNA: TGTGCCAGCAGTTACTCTGGACAGGGAAAGGGGAGCACAGATACGCAGTATTTT. Its protein product is CASSYSGQGKGSTDTQYF.

The J gene is TRBJ2-7, the V gene TRBV28; a weak D match, TRBD2 (6 bases). This CDR3 has 13 amino acids. V lost 9 bases, J lost 4 bases, and 16 bases lay in between. The germline CDR1 and CDR2 sequences are MDHEN and SYDVKM. This CDR3 reads CASTAGFRYEQYF. CDR3 DNA: TGTGCCAGTACGGCGGGGTTTAGATACGAGCAGTACTTC.

This chain links TRBV5-1 with TRBJ2-5, with TRBD2 matching over 13 bases. The V gene end was trimmed by 3 bases and the J gene end by 9 bases; junction bases not matched to a gene: 20. CDR1 is SGHRS and CDR2 is YFSETQ in the germline V gene. CDR3 length: 19 residues. The chain's CDR3 is CASSSFLGLAGAAGGAQYF. The CDR3 DNA sequence: TGCGCCAGCAGCTCCTTCCTTGGACTAGCGGGGGCGGCAGGAGGGGCCCAGTACTTC. The full variable domain, completed using reference TRBV5-1 and TRBJ2-5, is KAGVTQTPRYLIKTRGQQVTLSCSPISGHRSVSWYQQTPGQGLQFLFEYFSETQRNKGNFPGRFSGRQFSNSRSEMNVSTLELGDSALYLCASSSFLGLAGAAGGAQYFGPGTRLLVL.

This clone was recorded once. The V gene is TRBV5-5, the J gene TRBJ2-7; D is ambiguous. The V gene's germline CDR1 is SGHKS and CDR2 YYEKEE (reference sequence). The CDR3 length is 12 residues. The V end was cut by 4 bases, the J end by 3 bases, with 8 bases between. CDR3 protein: CASSRVDYEQYF. The CDR3 DNA follows: TGTGCCAGCAGCCGGGTCGACTACGAGCAGTACTTC.

V and J are TRBV10-3 and TRBJ2-4; D might be TRBD2 (5 bases). The V end was cut by 4 bases, the J end by 3 bases, with 7 bases between. Germline V lookup: CDR1 ENHRY, CDR2 SYGVKD. This CDR3 comprises 13 residues. CDR3 coding DNA: TGTGCCATCAGTGCCGGGGTCAAAAACATTCAGTACTTC. Its translation: CAISAGVKNIQYF.

The sample holds one count of this clone. The CDR3 reads CATPRFRDCPRKTEAFF. The CDR3 coding sequence is TGCGCCACCCCACGCTTCAGGGATTGTCCAAGGAAGACTGAAGCTTTCTTT. The chain links TRBV23-1 to TRBJ1-1, with D perhaps matching TRBD1 (5 bases). TRBV23-1 is noted as an ORF with a role that remains uncertain. V lost 10 bases and J lost 5, with 29 bases in between. There are 17 residues in the CDR3.

The chain couples TRBV14 to TRBJ1-4, with a possible D match to TRBD1 (6 bases). Trimming removed 1 base from V and 4 bases from J, with 10 bases in between. This CDR3 is built from 15 residues. Germline V gene data show CDR1 as SGHDN and CDR2 as FVKESK. The CDR3 sequence: CASSQVDSGNEKLFF. The CDR3, as DNA: TGTGCCAGCAGCCAAGTGGACAGCGGTAATGAAAAACTGTTTTTT.

The genes are TRBV28 and TRBJ1-1, with D unresolved. The CDR3 consists of 15 residues. V lost 7 bases, J lost 0 bases, and 15 bases lay in between. From germline, CDR1 is MDHEN and CDR2 SYDVKM. This CDR3 reads CASTSWGAMNTEAFF. DNA of the CDR3: TGTGCCAGCACGTCATGGGGAGCAATGAACACTGAAGCTTTCTTT.